The T cell receptor (beta chain) under discussion was sequenced for a study of T cells in Graves' hyperthyroidism and ophthalmopathy (dated by TCRdb to about 2019). The study in broad terms: A discovery cohort of about 95 patients, about 44 with Graves' ophthalmopathy and over 55 with stable Graves' hyperthyroidism, was used to find distinguishing TCR V-J signatures. An independent validation cohort of 18 to 20 hyperthyroidism patients and some 15 patients who later progressed to ophthalmopathy tested prospective prediction of ophthalmopathy. The 95 to 100 discovery patients were divided at random into training and test sets in a 7:3 ratio. In addition, the study compared T-cell repertoires in thyroid tissue and in blood from several Graves' hyperthyroidism patients. Once sampling was done, hyperthyroidism patients were given methimazole at a starting dose of 30 mg daily, whereas ophthalmopathy patients were given high-dose intravenous methylprednisolone. According to the paper, TCR Vbeta CDR3 sequencing was carried out on 135 peripheral blood samples, which came from under 50 ophthalmopathy, some 73 hyperthyroidism and approximately 17 progressor patients. General findings and caveats noted by the study authors: No statistical method was used to fix the sample size in advance, and group allocation was not hidden from the investigators. Most expanded thyroid clonotypes (frequency above 0.001) were also detected in blood, a finding suggesting that blood repertoires may reflect thyroid immune responses. During validation, the model predicted progression to ophthalmopathy a median of about 6.5 months ahead of onset, with more than 60% sensitivity and about 72% specificity. A 13 V-J signature model separated ophthalmopathy from stable hyperthyroidism, with around 91% sensitivity and about 81% specificity in cross-validation and 80%/75% in testing.

Exclusion was applied to patients with uncontrolled infections, other autoimmune diseases, pregnancy or lactation. Clinical symptoms, serum thyroxine and TRAb, thyroid ultrasound, and orbital computed tomography formed the basis for the diagnoses. Total RNA was extracted with Trizol reagent, and quality was checked on an Agilent 2100 Bioanalyzer. Details on this clonotype: The antigen it recognizes is unknown. Base qualities are not recorded, but no much larger clone differs from it by a single base.

The V end loses 7 bases and the J end loses 0 bases, and a stretch of 10 bases separates them. Sequences MNHNY (CDR1) and SVGAGI (CDR2) are obtained from the germline V gene (reference sequence). The CDR3 contains 14 residues, cysteine and phenylalanine counted. The retained sequence is limited to the CDR3, 42 bases, with the frame set at the first base. The TCR beta CDR3 regions were amplified from the RNA transcripts. The first round of RT-PCR for the TCR CDR3 was performed with the HTBI primer set and the Qiagen OneStep RT-PCR kit. The libraries were constructed in a second round of multiplex PCR and then size-selected and purified. Paired-end sequencing of the libraries was performed with 100 bp reads on an Illumina HiSeq2000. The published analysis was carried out like this. SOAPnuke was used to process the raw data, throwing out any read that contained adapters or uncalled bases, had a mean Phred below 15, or lacked an exact constant-primer or identifier match. High-quality paired reads were merged with COPE v1.2.5, and unique nucleotide sequences were defined as clonotypes. Clonotypes were aligned to IMGT TRBV, TRBD and TRBJ reference segments using MiTCR v1.1. Analysis was restricted to V-J combinations with a frequency above 0.0001, which covered 98% to 99.2% of repertoires. The TCS score was defined as the ratio of F50 (clonal expansion) to E x V (chaos), calculated using BLOSUM62-based TCRdist between CDR3 peptides within each V-J. Welch's t-statistics and random forest reduced some 510 V-J features to some 14, which were used in a naive Bayes classifier (R e1071). The similarity between thyroid and blood repertoires was quantified using the Morisita-Horn index. Clones were called with MiXCR by TCRdb after fastp trimmed the public reads at Q25, and only in-frame beta chains were retained. CDR3 protein duplicates are merged, each entry listing the most common genes and DNA. V and J calls and clone size were set by TCRdb, not the authors. This sample holds 500,000 to 600,000 distinct CDR3 sequences; roughly 45% were observed only once. About 45% of the sample is in the top ten clones.

Sequencing was done on a sample of peripheral blood or thyroid tissue (not recorded which). The sequence was obtained from an adult woman with Graves' disease, either hyperthyroidism or ophthalmopathy (not recorded which). The receptor chain draws on TRBV6-6 and TRBJ1-5; a tentative D call is TRBD1 (5 bases match). The CDR3 protein sequence reads: CASTLTVSNQPQHF. Here is the DNA: TGTGCCAGCACCCTGACAGTTAGCAATCAGCCCCAGCATTTT.